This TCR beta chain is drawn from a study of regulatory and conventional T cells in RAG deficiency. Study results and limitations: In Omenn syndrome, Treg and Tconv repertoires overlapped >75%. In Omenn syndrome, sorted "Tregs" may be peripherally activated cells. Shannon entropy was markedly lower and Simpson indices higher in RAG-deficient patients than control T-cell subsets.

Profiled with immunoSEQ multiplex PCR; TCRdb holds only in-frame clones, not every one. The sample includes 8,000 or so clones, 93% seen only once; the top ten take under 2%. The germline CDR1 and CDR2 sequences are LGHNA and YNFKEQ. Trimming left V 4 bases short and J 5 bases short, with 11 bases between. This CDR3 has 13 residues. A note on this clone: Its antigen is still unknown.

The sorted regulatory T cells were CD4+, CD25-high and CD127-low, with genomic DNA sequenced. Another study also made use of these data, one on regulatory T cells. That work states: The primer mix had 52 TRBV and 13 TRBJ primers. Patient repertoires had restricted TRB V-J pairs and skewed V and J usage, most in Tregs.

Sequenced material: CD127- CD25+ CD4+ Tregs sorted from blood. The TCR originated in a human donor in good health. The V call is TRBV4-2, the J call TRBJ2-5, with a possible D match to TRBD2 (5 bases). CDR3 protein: CASSRPSGETQYF. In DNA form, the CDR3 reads TGTGCCAGCAGCCGACCCTCGGGGGAGACCCAGTACTTC.